This TCR beta chain derives from a study of Tregs in tolerant kidney transplant recipients. For this clone: The sequenced fragment ends 3 residues before the CDR3 boundary, so the rest is inferred from the germline J gene.

Data came from immunoSEQ multiplex PCR; TCRdb stores just in-frame clones and leaves some out. This sample's table has tens of thousands of clones. The V gene's germline CDR1 is SGHTA and CDR2 FQGNSA. This CDR3 spans 14 amino acids. V shed 6 bases and J shed 3 bases, with 13 bases lying between them. The sample was CD4+ T cells from blood, taken before the transplant. The chain links TRBV7-2 to TRBJ2-3; D is possibly TRBD2 (5 bases). The clonotype was recovered from a human donor who received a combined kidney and bone marrow transplant. CDR3: CASSPRGVTDTQYF. The CDR3 DNA, read in part, is TGTGCCAGCAGTCCCCGGGGAGTAACAGATACG.